One and the same sample provided the 20 T cell receptor beta chains below, sequenced in a study of technical replicates of blood from a handful of donors. Method: immunoSEQ multiplex PCR; TCRdb's copy keeps in-frame clones and lacks some. The table includes fewer than 95,000 clones, around 94% detected once. The sequencing sample was made of T cells isolated from PBMCs. These receptors were taken from a human donor in good health.

The chain uses TRBV6-5 and TRBJ2-1; 9 bases align to TRBD2. The CDR3 consists of 13 residues. Losses at the gene ends were 6 bases for V and 6 bases for J; bases not matched to a gene: 3. Per the germline V gene, CDR1 is MNHEY and CDR2 is SVGAGI. CDR3 residues: CASSHSGSNEQFF. The CDR3, as DNA: TGTGCCAGCAGCCATAGCGGGAGCAATGAGCAGTTCTTC.

The chain recombines TRBV28 with TRBJ2-7, with 7 positions matching TRBD2. V was pared by 10 bases and J by 9 bases, with 27 bases of the junction left unmatched. Germline values: CDR1 MDHEN, CDR2 SYDVKM. The CDR3 length is 17 residues. As DNA, the CDR3 is TGTGCCACCGGACCCGGGGCAGACAGCGGGATGTGGTCGCCGCAGTACTTC. It translates to CATGPGADSGMWSPQYF.

This chain connects TRBV27 to TRBJ1-5; 9 nucleotides agree with TRBD1. The germline V gene has CDR1 MNHEY and CDR2 SMNVEV (reference sequence). The CDR3 consists of 14 residues. V was pared by 6 bases and J by 4 bases, with 4 bases of the junction left unmatched. The CDR3 DNA sequence: TGTGCCAGCAGCCGGACAGGGGCGAATCAGCCCCAGCATTTT. Its protein is CASSRTGANQPQHF.

The chain carries TRBV2 and TRBJ1-2; 10 bases line up with TRBD1. J lost 8 bases, V lost 4 bases, and 7 bases had no gene match. The germline gives CDR1 SNHLY, CDR2 FYNNEI. The CDR3 is 14 amino acids. CDR3 amino acids: CASSAGTGDFGYTF. The CDR3 DNA follows: TGTGCCAGCAGTGCTGGGACAGGGGATTTCGGCTACACCTTC. The complete variable domain, with remaining parts taken from reference TRBV2 and TRBJ1-2, reads EPEVTQTPSHQVTQMGQEVILRCVPISNHLYFYWYRQILGQKVEFLVSFYNNEISEKSEIFDDQFSVERPDGSNFTLKIRSTKLEDSAMYFCASSAGTGDFGYTFGSGTRLTVV.

This clone has a single count. The chain carries TRBV2 and TRBJ2-1; D is undetermined. The V gene's germline CDR1 is SNHLY and CDR2 FYNNEI. This CDR3 has 11 amino acids. The germline V and J ends were trimmed by 8 bases and 7 bases, with 9 bases remaining between them. CDR3 bases: TGTGCCAGCCGACTCGAAAATGAGCAGTTCTTC. Translating it yields CASRLENEQFF.

J is TRBJ2-2 and V is TRBV5-4; 14 bases agree with TRBD2. V shed 2 bases, J shed 2 bases, and the junction held 5 bases outside the gene matches. CDR3 size: 18 residues. CDR1 SGHNT and CDR2 YYREEE come from the germline V gene (reference sequence). The CDR3 is CASSLSGLAGVNTGELFF. The CDR3 DNA follows: TGTGCCAGCAGCTTATCGGGACTAGCGGGAGTTAACACCGGGGAGCTGTTTTTT.

This chain links TRBV6-5 with TRBJ2-4; D may be TRBD1 (6 bases). The germline V gene has CDR1 MNHEY and CDR2 SVGAGI. V was cut by 2 bases and J by 8 bases, with 13 bases left in between. This CDR3 contains 14 residues. CDR3 loop: CASSYGAGADIQYF. Written as DNA, the CDR3 is TGTGCCAGCAGTTACGGGGCAGGGGCGGACATTCAGTACTTC.

The rearrangement uses TRBV4-1 and TRBJ1-1, with TRBD1 as a possible D gene (5 bases). The V and J ends lost 4 bases and 3 bases respectively, with 18 bases between them. This CDR3 has 16 residues. Germline lookup yields CDR1 MGHRA and CDR2 YSYEKL. The CDR3 reads CASSPLTAQGDTEAFF. The CDR3 DNA reads TGCGCCAGCAGCCCCCTCACGGCTCAGGGTGACACTGAAGCTTTCTTT.

The rearrangement joins TRBV7-9 to TRBJ2-7, with TRBD1 matching over 7 bases. J was trimmed by 7 bases and V by 4 bases; bases with no gene match: 13. The CDR3 has 15 residues. Germline loops: CDR1 SEHNR, CDR2 FQNEAQ (reference sequence). The CDR3 protein is CASSSLGEGANEQYF. The CDR3 DNA sequence: TGTGCCAGCAGCTCCCTCGGAGAGGGGGCGAATGAGCAGTACTTC.

The V and J genes are TRBV27 and TRBJ2-7; TRBD1 matches 10 bases. The CDR3 spans 15 residues. V was pared by 7 bases and J by 5 bases, with 11 bases of the junction left unmatched. Germline V gene data show CDR1 as MNHEY and CDR2 as SMNVEV (reference sequence). The CDR3 spells CASIKPGQGINEQYF. The CDR3 nucleotides are TGTGCCAGCATCAAACCGGGACAGGGGATCAACGAGCAGTACTTC.

The rearrangement uses TRBV7-9 and TRBJ1-2, with D unclear. Trimming took off 5 bases at V and 8 bases at J, with 12 bases between the two ends. CDR1 is SEHNR and CDR2 is FQNEAQ in the germline V gene (reference sequence). The CDR3 consists of 12 residues. The chain's CDR3 is CASSPPSGGYTF. The CDR3 coding sequence is TGTGCCAGCAGCCCCCCTTCGGGGGGCTACACCTTC.

This rearrangement joins TRBV15 to TRBJ2-3, with 8 bases fitting TRBD2. V dropped 1 base and J dropped 3; count of bases not matched to a gene: 6. The germline gives CDR1 LNHNV, CDR2 YYDKDF (reference sequence). The CDR3 extends over 16 amino acids. CDR3 region: CATSRVRGGSTDTQYF. Written as DNA, the CDR3 is TGTGCCACCAGCAGAGTCCGGGGGGGCTCGACAGATACGCAGTATTTT.

V usage is TRBV7-2 and J usage is TRBJ1-4; a possible D gene is TRBD1 (6 bases). Germline V gene lookup returns CDR1 SGHTA and CDR2 FQGNSA. Trimming took off 1 base at V and 7 bases at J, with 13 bases between the two ends. The CDR3 runs 15 residues. The CDR3 region has the DNA TGTGCCAGCAGCTTAGAAGGTCAGGGGAGTGAAAAACTGTTTTTT. Amino acids: CASSLEGQGSEKLFF.

The V call is TRBV9, the J call TRBJ2-2; possible D gene TRBD2, 6 bases. V shed 3 bases and J shed 2 bases, with 8 bases lying between them. CDR3 length: 14 amino acids. CDR1 and CDR2 from the germline V gene are SGDLS and YYNGEE. CDR3: CASSGGTNTGELFF. Written as DNA, the CDR3 is TGTGCCAGCAGCGGGGGGACTAACACCGGGGAGCTGTTTTTT.

This chain connects TRBV27 to TRBJ2-1; 9 nucleotides match TRBD2. V trimming: 2 bases; J trimming: 10 bases; junction bases outside the gene matches: 6. This CDR3 has 14 amino acids. Germline V CDR1 and CDR2: MNHEY, SMNVEV (reference sequence). The CDR3 region is CASSLAGGAIEQFF. The CDR3 DNA follows: TGTGCCAGCAGTTTAGCGGGAGGGGCCATAGAGCAGTTCTTC.

The CDR3 is CASSPASNTEAFF. In DNA, the CDR3 is TGTGCCAGCTCACCTGCGTCGAACACTGAAGCTTTCTTT. The chain uses TRBV18 and TRBJ1-1; D gene ambiguous. Deletions cut 3 bases from V and 1 base from J, with 6 bases between. This CDR3 region has 13 residues. The V gene's germline CDR1 is KGHSH and CDR2 LQKENI.

In DNA form, the CDR3 reads TGCGCCAGCACGATGACAGGGAGATACGAGCAGTACTTC. Protein product: CASTMTGRYEQYF. The chain employs TRBV23-1 and TRBJ2-7; 7 bases match TRBD1. TRBV23-1 is given ORF status, its function remaining uncertain. V lost 7 bases and J lost 4; bases outside the gene matches: 7. The CDR3 contains 13 residues.

The chain is built from TRBV27 and TRBJ2-5; the match to TRBD2 covers 8 bases. The CDR3 extends over 15 amino acids. The J segment lost 5 bases and the V segment lost 2 bases, leaving 7 bases of the junction unmatched. Germline CDR1 MNHEY, CDR2 SMNVEV (reference sequence). The CDR3 is CASSLRQSSGETQYF. CDR3 nucleotide sequence: TGTGCCAGCAGTTTAAGGCAGTCTAGCGGGGAGACCCAGTACTTC.

This chain links TRBV2 with TRBJ2-5, with D tentatively TRBD1 (6 bases). The length of the CDR3 is 13 residues. Per the germline V gene, CDR1 is SNHLY and CDR2 is FYNNEI. Deletions cut 10 bases from V and 0 bases from J, with 12 bases between. The CDR3 protein is CATRQENQETQYF. The CDR3 DNA is TGTGCCACACGACAGGAAAACCAAGAGACCCAGTACTTC. The variable domain in full, with the rest retrieved from reference TRBV2 and TRBJ2-5, is EPEVTQTPSHQVTQMGQEVILRCVPISNHLYFYWYRQILGQKVEFLVSFYNNEISEKSEIFDDQFSVERPDGSNFTLKIRSTKLEDSAMYFCATRQENQETQYFGPGTRLLVL.

V gene TRBV11-3 combines with J gene TRBJ1-6; 8 nucleotides line up with TRBD1. The J segment lost 7 bases and the V segment lost 3 bases, leaving 5 bases of the junction unmatched. This CDR3 is 15 amino acids long. CDR1 and CDR2 (germline): SGHNT, YENEEA. The CDR3 sequence is CASSFGTGQNSPLHF. CDR3 nucleotide sequence: TGTGCCAGCAGCTTCGGGACAGGCCAGAATTCACCCCTCCACTTT.